This record covers a single T cell receptor (beta chain). No antigen is known for it. For every subset, genomic DNA was evenly distributed across several immunoSEQ plates. Profiling relied on immunoSEQ multiplex PCR, and the TCRdb table lists in-frame clones only, not all of them. The data hold approximately 2.4 million clones, with roughly 95% observed a single time. This specimen belongs to a study of shared clonotypes between healthy human individuals. Findings and caveats of the study: Among donors, sharing of clonotypes was expected to be affected by sequencing depth.

This CDR3 comprises 16 residues. V dropped 4 bases and J dropped 4; count of bases not matched to a gene: 7. Germline V gives CDR1 MNHEY, CDR2 SVGAGI. The TCR comes from a man in his late teens or twenties in good health. The sequencing input was naive CD4+ T cells sorted from blood. Noted subset: CD45RA+ positively selected. This chain links TRBV6-5 with TRBJ2-2, with 9 bases lining up with TRBD1. CDR3 sequence (DNA): TGTGCCAGCAGTTCTGCCGGGACAGGGACCACCGGGGAGCTGTTTTTT. It encodes CASSSAGTGTTGELFF.